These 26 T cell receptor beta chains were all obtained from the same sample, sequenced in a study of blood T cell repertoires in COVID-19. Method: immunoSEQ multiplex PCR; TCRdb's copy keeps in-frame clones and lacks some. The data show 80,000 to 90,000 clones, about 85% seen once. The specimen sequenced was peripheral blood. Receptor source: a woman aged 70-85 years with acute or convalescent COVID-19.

This chain's CDR3 is CASRLDRGRRKLFF. The CDR3 bases are TGTGCCAGCAGGCTCGACAGGGGGCGCCGAAAACTGTTTTTT. This chain connects TRBV6-5 to TRBJ1-4, with 10 bases lining up with TRBD1. V shed 6 bases, J shed 10 bases, and the junction held 8 bases outside the gene matches. The length of the CDR3 is 14 residues. The germline CDR1 and CDR2 sequences are MNHEY and SVGAGI.

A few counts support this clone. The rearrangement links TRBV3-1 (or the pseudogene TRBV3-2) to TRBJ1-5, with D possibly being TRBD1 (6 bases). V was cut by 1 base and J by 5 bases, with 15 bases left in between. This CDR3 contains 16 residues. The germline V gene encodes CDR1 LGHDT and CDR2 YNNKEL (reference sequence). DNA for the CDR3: TGTGCCAGCAGCCAAGCGGGGGGGCAGGCCCATCAGCCCCAGCATTTT. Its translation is CASSQAGGQAHQPQHF.

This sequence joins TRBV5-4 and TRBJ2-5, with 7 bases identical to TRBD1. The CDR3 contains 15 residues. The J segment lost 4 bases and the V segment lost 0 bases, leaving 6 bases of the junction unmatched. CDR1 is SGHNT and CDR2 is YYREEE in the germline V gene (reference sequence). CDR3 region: CASSLGQGRAETQYF. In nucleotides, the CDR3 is TGTGCCAGCAGCTTGGGACAGGGACGGGCAGAGACCCAGTACTTC.

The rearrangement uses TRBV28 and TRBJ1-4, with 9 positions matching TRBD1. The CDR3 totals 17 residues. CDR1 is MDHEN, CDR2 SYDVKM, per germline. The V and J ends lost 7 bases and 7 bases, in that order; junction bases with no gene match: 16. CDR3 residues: CASNNRGRAEWGEKLFF. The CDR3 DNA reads TGTGCCAGCAACAACAGGGGGCGCGCGGAGTGGGGTGAAAAACTGTTTTTT.

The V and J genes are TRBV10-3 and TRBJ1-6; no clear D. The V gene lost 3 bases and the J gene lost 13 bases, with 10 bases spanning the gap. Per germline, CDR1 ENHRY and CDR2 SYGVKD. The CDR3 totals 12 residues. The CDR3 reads CAISDPDGPLHF. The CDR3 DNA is TGTGCCATCAGTGATCCAGATGGTCCCCTCCACTTT.

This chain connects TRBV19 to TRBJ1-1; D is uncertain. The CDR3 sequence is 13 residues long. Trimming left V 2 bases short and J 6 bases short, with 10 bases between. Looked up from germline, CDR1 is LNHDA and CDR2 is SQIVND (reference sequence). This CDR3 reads CASSIRGRAEAFF. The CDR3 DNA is TGTGCCAGTAGTATACGAGGCAGAGCTGAAGCTTTCTTT.

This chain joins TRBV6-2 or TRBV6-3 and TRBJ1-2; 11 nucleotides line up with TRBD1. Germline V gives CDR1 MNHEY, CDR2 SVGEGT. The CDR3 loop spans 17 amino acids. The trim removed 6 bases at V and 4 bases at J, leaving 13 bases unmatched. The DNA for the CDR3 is TGTGCCAGCAGCCCTAGGACAGGGGGCCACGCACCCTATGGCTACACCTTC. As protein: CASSPRTGGHAPYGYTF.

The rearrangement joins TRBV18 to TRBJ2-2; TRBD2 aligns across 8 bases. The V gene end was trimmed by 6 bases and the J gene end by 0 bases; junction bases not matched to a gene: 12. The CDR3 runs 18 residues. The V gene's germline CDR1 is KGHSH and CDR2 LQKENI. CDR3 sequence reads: CASSRQIPGLANTGELFF. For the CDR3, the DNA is TGTGCCAGCTCCCGACAGATACCGGGACTAGCGAACACCGGGGAGCTGTTTTTT.

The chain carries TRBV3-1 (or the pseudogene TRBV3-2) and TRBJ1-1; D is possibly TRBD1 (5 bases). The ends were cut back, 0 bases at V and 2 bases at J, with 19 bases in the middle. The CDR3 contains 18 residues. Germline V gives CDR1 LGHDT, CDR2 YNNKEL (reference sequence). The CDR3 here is CASSQDTPWGQENTEAFF. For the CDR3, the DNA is TGTGCCAGCAGCCAAGATACCCCGTGGGGCCAGGAAAACACTGAAGCTTTCTTT.

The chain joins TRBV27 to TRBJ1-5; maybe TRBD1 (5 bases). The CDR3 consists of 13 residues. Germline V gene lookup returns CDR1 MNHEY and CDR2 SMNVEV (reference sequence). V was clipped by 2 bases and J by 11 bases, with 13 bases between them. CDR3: CASSLRTSGAQHF. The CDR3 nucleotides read TGTGCCAGCAGTTTACGGACAAGTGGGGCCCAGCATTTT.

CDR3 sequence (DNA): TGTGCCAGCAGCTTAGGAGGACAGGGGGCAAGGGGCTACACCTTC. Its protein is CASSLGGQGARGYTF. This chain joins TRBV7-9 and TRBJ1-2; 11 nucleotides align to TRBD1. The CDR3 contains 15 residues. J lost 8 bases, V lost 1 base, and 6 bases had no gene match. Germline-derived CDR1 and CDR2 are SEHNR and FQNEAQ (reference sequence).

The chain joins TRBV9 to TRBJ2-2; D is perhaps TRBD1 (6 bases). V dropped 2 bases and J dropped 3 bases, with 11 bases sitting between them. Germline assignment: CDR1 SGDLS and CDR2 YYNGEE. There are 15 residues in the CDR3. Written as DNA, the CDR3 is TGTGCCAGCAGCGTCCGACAGGACCACACCGGGGAGCTGTTTTTT. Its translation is CASSVRQDHTGELFF.

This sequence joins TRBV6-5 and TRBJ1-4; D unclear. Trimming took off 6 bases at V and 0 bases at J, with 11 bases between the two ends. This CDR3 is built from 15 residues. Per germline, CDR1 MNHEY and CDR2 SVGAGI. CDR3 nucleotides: TGTGCCAGCAGCTCCACCGGGTCAACTAATGAAAAACTGTTTTTT. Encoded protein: CASSSTGSTNEKLFF.

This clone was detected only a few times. DNA of the CDR3: TGCGCCAGCAGTGAGTCTCTCACTGAAGCTTTCTTT. Protein product: CASSESLTEAFF. The rearrangement uses TRBV10-2 and TRBJ1-1; D gene unclear. The V and J ends lost 0 bases and 4 bases respectively, with 3 bases between them. The CDR3 is 12 amino acids. CDR1 WSHSY and CDR2 SAAADI come from the germline V gene.

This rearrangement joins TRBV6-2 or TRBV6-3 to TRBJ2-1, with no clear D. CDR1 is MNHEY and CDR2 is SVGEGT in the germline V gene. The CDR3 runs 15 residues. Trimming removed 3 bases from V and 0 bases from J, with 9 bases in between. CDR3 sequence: CASSYHLYSYNEQFF. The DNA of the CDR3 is TGTGCCAGCAGTTATCACCTCTACTCCTACAATGAGCAGTTCTTC.

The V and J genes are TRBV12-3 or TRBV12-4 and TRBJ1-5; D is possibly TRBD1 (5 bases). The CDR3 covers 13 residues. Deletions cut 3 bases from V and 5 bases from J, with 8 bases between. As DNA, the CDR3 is TGTGCCAGCAGTTTCGGGGGTTATCAGCCCCAGCATTTT. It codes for CASSFGGYQPQHF.

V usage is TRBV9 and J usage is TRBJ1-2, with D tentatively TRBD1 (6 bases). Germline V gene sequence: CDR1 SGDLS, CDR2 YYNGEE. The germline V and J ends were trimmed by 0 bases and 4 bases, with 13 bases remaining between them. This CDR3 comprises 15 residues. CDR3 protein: CASSVEGVPSYGYTF. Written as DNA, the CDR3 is TGTGCCAGCAGCGTAGAGGGGGTTCCGAGCTATGGCTACACCTTC.

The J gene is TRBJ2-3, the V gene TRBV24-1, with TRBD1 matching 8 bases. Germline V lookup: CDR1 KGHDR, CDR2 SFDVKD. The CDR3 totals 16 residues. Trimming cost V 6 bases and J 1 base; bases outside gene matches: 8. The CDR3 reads CATSRQGIGGTDTQYF. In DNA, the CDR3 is TGTGCCACCAGTAGACAGGGGATTGGGGGCACAGATACGCAGTATTTT.

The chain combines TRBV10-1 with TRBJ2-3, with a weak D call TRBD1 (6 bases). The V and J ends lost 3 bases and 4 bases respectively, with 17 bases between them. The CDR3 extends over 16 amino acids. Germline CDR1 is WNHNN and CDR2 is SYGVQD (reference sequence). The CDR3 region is CASSDSSGDTADTQYF. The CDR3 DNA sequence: TGCGCCAGCAGTGACTCCTCCGGGGACACGGCAGATACGCAGTATTTT.

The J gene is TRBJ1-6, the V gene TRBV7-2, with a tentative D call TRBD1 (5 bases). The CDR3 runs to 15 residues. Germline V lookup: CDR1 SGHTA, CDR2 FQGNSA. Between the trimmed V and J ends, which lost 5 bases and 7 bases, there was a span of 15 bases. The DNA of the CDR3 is TGTGCCAGCAGCCCAAGGCCAGGGTCAAATTCACCCCTCCACTTT. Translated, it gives CASSPRPGSNSPLHF.

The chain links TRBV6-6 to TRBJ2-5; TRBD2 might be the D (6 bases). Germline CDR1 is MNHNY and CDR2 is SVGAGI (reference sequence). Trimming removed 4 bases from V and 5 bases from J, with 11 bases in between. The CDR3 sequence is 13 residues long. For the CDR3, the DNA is TGTGCCAGCAGTTTGGTCCGGGGGGAGACCCAGTACTTC. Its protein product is CASSLVRGETQYF.

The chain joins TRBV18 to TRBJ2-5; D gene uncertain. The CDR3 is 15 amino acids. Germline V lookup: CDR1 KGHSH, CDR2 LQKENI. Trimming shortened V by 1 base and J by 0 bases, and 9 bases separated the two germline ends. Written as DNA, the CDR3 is TGTGCCAGCTCACCACTGGGCAGAAACCAAGAGACCCAGTACTTC. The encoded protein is CASSPLGRNQETQYF. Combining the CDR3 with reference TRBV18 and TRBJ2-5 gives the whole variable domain NAGVMQNPRHLVRRRGQEARLRCSPMKGHSHVYWYRQLPEEGLKFMVYLQKENIIDESGMPKERFSAEFPKEGPSILRIQQVVRGDSAAYFCASSPLGRNQETQYFGPGTRLLVL.

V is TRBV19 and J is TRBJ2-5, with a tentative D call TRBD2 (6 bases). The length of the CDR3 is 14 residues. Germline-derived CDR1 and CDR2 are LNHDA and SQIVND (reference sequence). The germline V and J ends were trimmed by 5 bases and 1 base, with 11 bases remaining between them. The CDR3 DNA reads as TGTGCCAGTAGTTCACCGGGACTCCAAGAGACCCAGTACTTC. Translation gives CASSSPGLQETQYF.

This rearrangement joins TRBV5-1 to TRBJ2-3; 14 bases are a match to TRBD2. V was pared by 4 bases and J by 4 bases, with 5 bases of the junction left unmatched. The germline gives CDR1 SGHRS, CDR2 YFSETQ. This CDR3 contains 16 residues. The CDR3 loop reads CASSMGLAGVPDTQYF. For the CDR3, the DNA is TGCGCCAGCAGCATGGGACTAGCGGGAGTCCCAGATACGCAGTATTTT.

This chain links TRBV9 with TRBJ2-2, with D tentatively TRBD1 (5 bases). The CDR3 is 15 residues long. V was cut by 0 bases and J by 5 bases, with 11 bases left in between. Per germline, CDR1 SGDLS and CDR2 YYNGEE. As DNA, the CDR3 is TGTGCCAGCAGCGTAGCGCAGACAGCTACCGGGGAGCTGTTTTTT. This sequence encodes CASSVAQTATGELFF. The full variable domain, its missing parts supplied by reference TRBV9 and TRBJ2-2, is DSGVTQTPKHLITATGQRVTLRCSPRSGDLSVYWYQQSLDQGLQFLIQYYNGEERAKGNILERFSAQQFPDLHSELNLSSLELGDSALYFCASSVAQTATGELFFGEGSRLTVL.

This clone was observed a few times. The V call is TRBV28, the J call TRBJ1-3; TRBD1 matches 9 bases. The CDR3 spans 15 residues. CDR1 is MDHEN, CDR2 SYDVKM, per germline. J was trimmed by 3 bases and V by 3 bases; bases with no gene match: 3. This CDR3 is CASSLGQGFGNTIYF. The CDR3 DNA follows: TGTGCCAGCAGTTTGGGACAGGGATTTGGAAACACCATATATTTT.